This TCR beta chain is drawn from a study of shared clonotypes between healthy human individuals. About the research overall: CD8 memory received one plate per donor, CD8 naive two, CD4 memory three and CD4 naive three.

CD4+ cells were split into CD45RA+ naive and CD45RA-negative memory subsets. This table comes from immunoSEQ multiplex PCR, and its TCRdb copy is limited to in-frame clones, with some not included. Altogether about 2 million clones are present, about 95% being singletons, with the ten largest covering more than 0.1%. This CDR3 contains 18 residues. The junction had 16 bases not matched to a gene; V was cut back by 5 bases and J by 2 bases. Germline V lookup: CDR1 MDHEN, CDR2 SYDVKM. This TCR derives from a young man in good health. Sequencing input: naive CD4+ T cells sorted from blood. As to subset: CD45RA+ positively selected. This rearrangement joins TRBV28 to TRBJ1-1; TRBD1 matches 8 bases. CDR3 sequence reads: CASSPIIDRGRLNTEAFF. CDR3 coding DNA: TGTGCCAGCAGTCCTATCATAGACAGGGGCCGTCTTAACACTGAAGCTTTCTTT.